Each of the 28 T cell receptor beta chains below was sequenced from the same sample in a study of blood T cell repertoires in COVID-19. Profiling relied on immunoSEQ multiplex PCR, and the TCRdb table lists in-frame clones only, not all of them. The repertoire holds roughly 500,000 clones, approximately 85% seen once, with 3.2% in the top ten. The sample taken for sequencing was peripheral blood. The receptor source for this set is a human donor in a cohort sampled during active COVID-19.

This clone was observed once. The genes are TRBV7-9 and TRBJ2-2; D might be TRBD1 (6 bases). The CDR3 totals 15 residues. The germline V and J ends were trimmed by 3 bases and 6 bases, with 14 bases remaining between them. Germline V gene sequence: CDR1 SEHNR, CDR2 FQNEAQ (reference sequence). Here the CDR3 reads CASSLQPGVAGELFF. DNA of the CDR3: TGTGCCAGCAGCTTGCAGCCAGGGGTCGCCGGGGAGCTGTTTTTT.

This sequence joins TRBV6-5 and TRBJ1-1, with D possibly TRBD1 on 6 matching bases. The germline V gene encodes CDR1 MNHEY and CDR2 SVGAGI. Trimming took 6 bases from V and 5 from J, leaving 13 bases between them. The CDR3 totals 13 residues. CDR3 sequence (DNA): TGTGCCAGCAGGGACAGCCGGAGGACTGAAGCTTTCTTT. This encodes CASRDSRRTEAFF.

V usage is TRBV29-1 and J usage is TRBJ1-1; D gene unclear. The CDR3 totals 13 residues. Germline values: CDR1 SQVTM, CDR2 ANQGSEA. V was pared by 5 bases and J by 0 bases, with 10 bases between. The DNA for the CDR3 is TGCAGCGTTCACGGAGGAATGAACACTGAAGCTTTCTTT. Protein sequence: CSVHGGMNTEAFF.

The J gene is TRBJ1-2, the V gene TRBV9; D may be TRBD1 (6 bases). Deletions cut 8 bases from V and 4 bases from J, with 9 bases between. The germline gives CDR1 SGDLS, CDR2 YYNGEE. The CDR3 is made up of 11 amino acids. This chain's CDR3 is CASSDSYGYTF. The CDR3 nucleotides read TGTGCCAGTTCGGACAGCTATGGCTACACCTTC. The full variable domain, its missing parts supplied by reference TRBV9 and TRBJ1-2, is DSGVTQTPKHLITATGQRVTLRCSPRSGDLSVYWYQQSLDQGLQFLIQYYNGEERAKGNILERFSAQQFPDLHSELNLSSLELGDSALYFCASSDSYGYTFGSGTRLTVV.

V is TRBV3-1 (or the pseudogene TRBV3-2) and J is TRBJ2-7; possible D gene TRBD2, 5 bases. CDR1 and CDR2 (germline): LGHDT, YNNKEL (reference sequence). With 3 bases removed from V and 3 bases from J, the gap between germline ends came to 12 bases. This CDR3 contains 14 residues. The CDR3 loop reads CASSHLGLDYEQYF. The CDR3 region has the DNA TGTGCCAGCAGCCATTTAGGACTCGACTACGAGCAGTACTTC.

V is TRBV25-1 and J is TRBJ2-5; 10 bases are shared with TRBD2. V was clipped by 8 bases and J by 2 bases; unmatched bases: 11. Per the germline V gene, CDR1 is MGHDK and CDR2 is SYGVNS. This CDR3 comprises 16 residues. CDR3 sequence reads: CASGPRTSGSQETQYF. The CDR3 DNA reads as TGTGCCAGCGGGCCACGGACTAGCGGTTCACAAGAGACCCAGTACTTC.

This chain uses TRBV5-8 with TRBJ2-1; 8 bases agree with TRBD1. There are 18 residues in the CDR3. V was pared by 0 bases and J by 0 bases, with 8 bases of the junction left unmatched. The V gene's germline CDR1 is SGHTS and CDR2 YDEGEE. CDR3 residues: CASSLARDRHSSYNEQFF. CDR3 DNA: TGTGCCAGCAGCTTGGCCCGGGACAGGCACAGCTCCTACAATGAGCAGTTCTTC.

The rearrangement joins TRBV6-5 to TRBJ2-7; tentative D call: TRBD1 (6 bases). CDR3 length equals 16 residues. From germline, CDR1 is MNHEY and CDR2 SVGAGI. The germline V and J ends were trimmed by 4 bases and 0 bases, with 16 bases remaining between them. CDR3 nucleotide sequence: TGTGCCAGCAGTTCTACAAACCAGGGGTCCTCCTACGAGCAGTACTTC. It yields the protein CASSSTNQGSSYEQYF.

The table lists this clone with many counts. The chain is built from TRBV28 and TRBJ1-5; 7 nucleotides align to TRBD1. This CDR3 is built from 15 residues. CDR1 MDHEN and CDR2 SYDVKM come from the germline V gene. Trimming at V came to 8 bases and at J to 1 base, leaving 8 bases not matched to a gene. The CDR3 reads CASLRAGGSNQPQHF. The CDR3 DNA is TGTGCCAGCCTTCGAGCAGGGGGAAGCAATCAGCCCCAGCATTTT. The variable domain in full, with the rest retrieved from reference TRBV28 and TRBJ1-5, is DVKVTQSSRYLVKRTGEKVFLECVQDMDHENMFWYRQDPGLGLRLIYFSYDVKMKEKGDIPEGYSVSREKKERFSLILESASTNQTSMYLCASLRAGGSNQPQHFGDGTRLSIL.

This clone was seen only a few times. The chain links TRBV5-5 to TRBJ1-2, with D uncertain. Trimming stripped 1 base from V and 0 bases from J, with 7 bases between. The CDR3 runs to 14 residues. In germline, CDR1 is SGHKS, CDR2 YYEKEE (reference sequence). The CDR3: CASSLRGSNYGYTF. In DNA, the CDR3 is TGTGCCAGCAGCTTGAGAGGTTCTAACTATGGCTACACCTTC.

This rearrangement joins TRBV6-5 to TRBJ1-6; the match to TRBD1 covers 7 bases. This CDR3 is 16 amino acids long. Germline V lookup: CDR1 MNHEY, CDR2 SVGAGI. J lost 1 base, V lost 2 bases, and 2 bases had no gene match. The CDR3 coding sequence is TGTGCCAGCAGTTACGGGGACAGTTCCTATAATTCACCCCTCCACTTT. Its protein product is CASSYGDSSYNSPLHF.

The chain employs TRBV5-8 and TRBJ2-1, with D possibly being TRBD2 (5 bases). The V end lost 0 bases, the J end lost 0 bases, and 13 bases lay between the germline ends. Germline V gene data show CDR1 as SGHTS and CDR2 as YDEGEE. The CDR3 runs to 17 residues. The CDR3 protein is CASSLGFTSGSYNEQFF. In DNA, the CDR3 is TGTGCCAGCAGCTTGGGGTTTACCAGCGGCTCCTACAATGAGCAGTTCTTC.

The rearrangement joins TRBV11-1 to TRBJ2-5, with D possibly TRBD2 on 6 matching bases. Germline V CDR1 and CDR2: SGHAT, FQDESV (reference sequence). The CDR3 spans 15 residues. V lost 1 base and J 2 bases, leaving 11 bases between the germline ends. DNA for the CDR3: TGTGCCAGCAGCTTAGGGGGGGTTATACAAGAGACCCAGTACTTC. This encodes CASSLGGVIQETQYF.

This chain joins TRBV9 and TRBJ1-3; a possible D gene is TRBD1 (6 bases). Germline CDR1 is SGDLS and CDR2 is YYNGEE. The CDR3 length is 16 residues. Trimming cost V 0 bases and J 8 bases, with 18 bases left between them. The CDR3 DNA reads TGTGCCAGCAGCGTAGGGGACACTTCCCCGGTTTACACCATATATTTT. Amino acid sequence: CASSVGDTSPVYTIYF.

The rearrangement joins TRBV6-5 to TRBJ1-1, with a tentative D call TRBD1 (6 bases). Germline-derived CDR1 and CDR2 are MNHEY and SVGAGI. The V end lost 2 bases, the J end lost 2 bases, and 9 bases lay between the germline ends. The CDR3 has 14 residues. The CDR3 DNA sequence: TGTGCCAGCAGTTACGACAGGATAAACACTGAAGCTTTCTTT. It yields the protein CASSYDRINTEAFF.

The CDR3 bases are TGTGCCAGCAGCTTGTTAGGCGGGAGCTCCTACAATGAGCAGTTCTTC. Its translation: CASSLLGGSSYNEQFF. The rearrangement links TRBV5-6 to TRBJ2-1; TRBD2 matches 7 bases. The ends lost 1 base at V and 0 bases at J; junction bases unmatched: 4. This CDR3 contains 16 residues. The germline V gene encodes CDR1 SGHDT and CDR2 YYEEEE. Combining the CDR3 with reference TRBV5-6 and TRBJ2-1 gives the whole variable domain DAGVTQSPTHLIKTRGQQVTLRCSPKSGHDTVSWYQQALGQGPQFIFQYYEEEERQRGNFPDRFSGHQFPNYSSELNVNALLLGDSALYLCASSLLGGSSYNEQFFGPGTRLTVL.

The chain links TRBV10-2 to TRBJ2-7, with 12 bases matching TRBD2. With V trimmed by 0 bases and J by 5 bases, 5 bases remained unmatched. Looked up from germline, CDR1 is WSHSY and CDR2 is SAAADI. The CDR3 contains 16 residues. CDR3 DNA sequence: TGCGCCAGCAGTGAGTCCCTAGCGGGAGGGCCCCACGAGCAGTACTTC. This encodes CASSESLAGGPHEQYF.

The V and J genes are TRBV29-1 and TRBJ2-3; a possible D gene is TRBD1 (5 bases). The length of the CDR3 is 17 residues. The V gene lost 1 base and the J gene lost 0 bases, with 17 bases spanning the gap. The germline V gene has CDR1 SQVTM and CDR2 ANQGSEA. For the CDR3, the DNA is TGCAGCGTTGAAGGAATAAAGGGGCAGGGTAGCACAGATACGCAGTATTTT. The encoded protein is CSVEGIKGQGSTDTQYF.

The chain joins TRBV5-1 to TRBJ2-2, with D perhaps TRBD2 (6 bases). The CDR3 consists of 16 residues. CDR1 is SGHRS, CDR2 YFSETQ, per germline. The V gene lost 7 bases and the J gene lost 7 bases, with 23 bases spanning the gap. This CDR3 reads CASVSLTGSQGGELFF. CDR3 nucleotide sequence: TGCGCCAGCGTCAGCTTGACCGGGAGCCAGGGCGGGGAGCTGTTTTTT. The whole variable domain, filled in from reference TRBV5-1 and TRBJ2-2, reads KAGVTQTPRYLIKTRGQQVTLSCSPISGHRSVSWYQQTPGQGLQFLFEYFSETQRNKGNFPGRFSGRQFSNSRSEMNVSTLELGDSALYLCASVSLTGSQGGELFFGEGSRLTVL.

This clone has just a few counts. V usage is TRBV7-2 and J usage is TRBJ2-3; D not resolved. The germline V and J ends were trimmed by 4 bases and 5 bases, with 7 bases remaining between them. The germline V gene encodes CDR1 SGHTA and CDR2 FQGNSA. CDR3 length: 12 amino acids. CDR3 DNA sequence: TGTGCCAGCAGCTCGATACTAGATACGCAGTATTTT. Translation gives CASSSILDTQYF.

This chain joins TRBV9 and TRBJ1-5; D possibly corresponds to TRBD1 (6 bases). V was shortened by 4 bases and J by 7 bases, with 18 bases between the two germline ends. This CDR3 comprises 15 residues. Germline V gives CDR1 SGDLS, CDR2 YYNGEE. The CDR3 reads CASSPTGQSRQPQHF. The CDR3 nucleotides read TGTGCCAGCAGCCCGACCGGACAGTCTCGGCAGCCCCAGCATTTT.

In regard to this clone: The junction and the germline gene differ at one end; a read error may be behind it. J is TRBJ1-2 and V is TRBV2; perhaps TRBD1 as D (6 bases). Germline V gives CDR1 SNHLY, CDR2 FYNNEI. CDR3 length: 15 residues. As DNA, the CDR3 is TGTGCCAGCCGTGAACAGGGCAGCCCTAACTATGGCTACACCTTC. Translating it yields CASREQGSPNYGYTF.

Only a few counts were recorded for this clone. The rearrangement joins TRBV4-1 to TRBJ2-3; 8 nucleotides match TRBD2. This CDR3 contains 19 residues. From germline, CDR1 is MGHRA and CDR2 YSYEKL. Trimming took 0 bases from V and 4 from J; bases not matched to a gene: 15. CDR3 sequence reads: CASSQDSSYGGRSPDTQYF. CDR3 DNA sequence: TGCGCCAGCAGCCAAGACTCTTCGTACGGCGGGAGGAGCCCAGATACGCAGTATTTT.

The V and J genes are TRBV27 and TRBJ1-2; 10 bases are a match to TRBD1. The CDR3 is made up of 15 amino acids. Germline trimming cut 5 bases from V and 1 base from J; bases unmatched to any gene: 4. The V gene's germline CDR1 is MNHEY and CDR2 SMNVEV (reference sequence). CDR3 coding DNA: TGTGCCAGCAGTCCCAGGACAGGGGGTAACTATGGCTACACCTTC. Protein: CASSPRTGGNYGYTF.

The rearrangement joins TRBV4-2 to TRBJ2-1; TRBD2 matches 10 bases. The germline V gene encodes CDR1 LGHNA and CDR2 YNFKEQ. The junction had 6 bases not matched to a gene; V was cut back by 0 bases and J by 7 bases. This CDR3 is 16 amino acids long. CDR3 amino acids: CASSQEGTSVRNEQFF. CDR3 nucleotides: TGTGCCAGCAGCCAAGAGGGGACTAGCGTGAGGAATGAGCAGTTCTTC.

The genes are TRBV15 and TRBJ2-5; 13 nucleotides match TRBD2. V shed 8 bases, J shed 1 base, and the junction held 7 bases outside the gene matches. CDR1 LNHNV and CDR2 YYDKDF come from the germline V gene (reference sequence). The length of the CDR3 is 16 residues. The DNA for the CDR3 is TGTGCCACCCGGACTAGCGGGAGCGGAGGCCAAGAGACCCAGTACTTC. This encodes CATRTSGSGGQETQYF.

The V call is TRBV19, the J call TRBJ2-2; no reliable D call. Germline CDR1 LNHDA, CDR2 SQIVND (reference sequence). V lost 5 bases, J lost 3 bases, and 13 bases lay in between. The CDR3 is 15 residues long. CDR3 nucleotides: TGTGCCAGTAGTCCGAGGTGGGTGGACACCGGGGAGCTGTTTTTT. Translation: CASSPRWVDTGELFF.

The V gene is TRBV4-1, the J gene TRBJ2-7, with D maybe TRBD1 (6 bases). The CDR3 contains 15 residues. Germline CDR1 and CDR2: MGHRA and YSYEKL. V lost 6 bases to trimming and J lost 0 bases, with 15 bases between them. The CDR3 DNA is TGCGCCAGCAGTCAGGGGCAGGGCCCCTCCTACGAGCAGTACTTC. This translates into CASSQGQGPSYEQYF.